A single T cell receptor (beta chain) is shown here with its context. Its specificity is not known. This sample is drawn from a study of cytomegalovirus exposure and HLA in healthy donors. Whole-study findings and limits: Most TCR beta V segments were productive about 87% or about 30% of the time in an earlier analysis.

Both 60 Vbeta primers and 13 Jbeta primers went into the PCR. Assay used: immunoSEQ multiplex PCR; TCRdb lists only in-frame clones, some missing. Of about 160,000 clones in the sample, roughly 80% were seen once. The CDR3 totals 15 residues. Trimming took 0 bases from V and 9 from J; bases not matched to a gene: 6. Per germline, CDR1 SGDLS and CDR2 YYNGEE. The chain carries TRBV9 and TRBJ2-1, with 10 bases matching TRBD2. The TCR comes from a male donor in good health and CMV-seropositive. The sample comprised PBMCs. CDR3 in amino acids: CASSVEGTSETEQFF. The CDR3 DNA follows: TGTGCCAGCAGCGTAGAAGGGACTAGCGAAACTGAGCAGTTCTTC.